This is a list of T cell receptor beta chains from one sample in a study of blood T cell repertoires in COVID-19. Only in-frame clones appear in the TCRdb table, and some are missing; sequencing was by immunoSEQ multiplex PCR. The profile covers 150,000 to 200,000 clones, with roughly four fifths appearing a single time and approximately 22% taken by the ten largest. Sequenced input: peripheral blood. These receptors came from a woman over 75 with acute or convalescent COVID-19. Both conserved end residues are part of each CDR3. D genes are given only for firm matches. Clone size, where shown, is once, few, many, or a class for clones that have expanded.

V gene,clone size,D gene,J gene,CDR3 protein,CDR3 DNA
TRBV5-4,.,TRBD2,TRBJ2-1,CASSLALTSGTNEQFF,TGTGCCAGCAGCTTGGCTTTGACTAGCGGGACTAATGAGCAGTTCTTC
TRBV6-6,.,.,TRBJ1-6,CASSVPRLNSPLHF,TGTGCCAGCAGTGTACCTCGGTTGAATTCACCCCTCCACTTT
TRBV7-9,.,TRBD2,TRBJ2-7,CASTTAGGLYEQYF,TGTGCCAGCACCACAGCGGGAGGCCTCTACGAGCAGTACTTC
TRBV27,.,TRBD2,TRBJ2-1,CASSLSGGRLIQQFF,TGTGCCAGCAGTTTATCCGGGGGGAGGCTTATCCAGCAGTTCTTC
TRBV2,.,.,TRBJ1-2,CASSEMGQFYGYTF,TGTGCCAGCAGTGAGATGGGACAATTCTATGGCTACACCTTC
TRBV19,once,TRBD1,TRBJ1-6,CASSPTGGAGMSPLHF,TGTGCCAGTAGTCCAACAGGGGGCGCCGGGATGTCACCCCTCCACTTT
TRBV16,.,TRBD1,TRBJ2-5,CASSHRDRGAETQYF,TGTGCCAGCAGCCACCGGGACAGGGGCGCGGAGACCCAGTACTTC
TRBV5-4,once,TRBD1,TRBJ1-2,CASSSWDRVLGYTF,TGTGCCAGCAGCTCCTGGGACAGGGTATTAGGCTACACCTTC
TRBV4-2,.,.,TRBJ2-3,CASSQQNTDTQYF,TGTGCCAGCAGCCAACAAAACACAGATACGCAGTATTTT
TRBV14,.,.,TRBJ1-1,CASSQTVQGTEAFF,TGTGCCAGCAGCCAAACGGTCCAGGGGACTGAAGCTTTCTTT
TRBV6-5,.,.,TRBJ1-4,CASSSVQPGKLFF,TGTGCCAGCAGTTCTGTGCAGCCGGGAAAACTGTTTTTT
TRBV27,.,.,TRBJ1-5,CASSYGTNNQPQHF,TGTGCCAGCAGTTACGGGACTAACAATCAGCCCCAGCATTTT
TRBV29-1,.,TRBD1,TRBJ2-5,CSARRGQGARKQETQYF,TGCAGCGCCCGCCGGGGACAGGGGGCGAGGAAGCAAGAGACCCAGTACTTC
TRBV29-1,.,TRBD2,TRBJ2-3,CSVGFPAGTDTQYF,TGCAGCGTTGGATTCCCAGCGGGGACAGATACGCAGTATTTT
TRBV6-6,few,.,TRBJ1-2,CASSTTGQFYGYTF,TGTGCCAGCAGTACTACCGGACAGTTCTATGGCTACACCTTC
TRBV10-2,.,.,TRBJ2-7,CASASGRPGEQYF,TGCGCCAGCGCCTCCGGGAGACCCGGCGAGCAGTACTTC
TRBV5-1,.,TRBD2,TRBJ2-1,CASSLGDYSSYNEQFF,TGCGCCAGCAGCTTGGGGGACTACAGCTCCTACAATGAGCAGTTCTTC
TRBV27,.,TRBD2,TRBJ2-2,CASSLQVIYGGSDTGELFF,TGTGCCAGCAGTTTACAAGTAATCTACGGCGGGAGCGACACCGGGGAGCTGTTTTTT
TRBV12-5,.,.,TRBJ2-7,CASGLVSPLNSYEQYF,TGTGCTAGTGGTTTGGTAAGCCCCTTAAACTCCTACGAGCAGTACTTC
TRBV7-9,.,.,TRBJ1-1,CASSLGQEFEAFF,TGTGCCAGCAGCTTGGGGCAGGAGTTTGAAGCTTTCTTT
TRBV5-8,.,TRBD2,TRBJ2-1,CASSSTSGSGYNEQFF,TGTGCCAGCAGCTCGACTAGCGGGAGCGGCTACAATGAGCAGTTCTTC